Presented here are 18 T cell receptor beta chains from one specimen sequenced in a study of OX40 agonist ivuxolimab in advanced cancers. The method was immunoSEQ multiplex PCR; TCRdb's version includes in-frame clones alone and lacks a portion of them. This table has around 25,000 clones, more than 80% appearing once. This specimen was CD4+ or CD8+ T cells sorted from blood, taken in a trial of the OX40 agonist ivuxolimab. Every receptor here comes from an adult with an advanced solid tumor such as melanoma, head and neck, liver or kidney cancer.

The V and J genes are TRBV6-6 and TRBJ2-4; D gene ambiguous. The germline gives CDR1 MNHNY, CDR2 SVGAGI (reference sequence). V lost 7 bases, J lost 2 bases, and 9 bases lay in between. There are 13 residues in the CDR3. In nucleotides, the CDR3 is TGTGCCAGCAACGGCGCGACCAAAAACATTCAGTACTTC. Residues: CASNGATKNIQYF.

The rearrangement uses TRBV30 and TRBJ1-2; tentatively, D is TRBD1 (5 bases). V dropped 4 bases and J dropped 4 bases, with 10 bases sitting between them. CDR3 size: 12 residues. Germline V gene lookup returns CDR1 GTSNPN and CDR2 SVGIG (reference sequence). CDR3 residues: CAWTKGPYGYTF. DNA of the CDR3: TGTGCCTGGACCAAGGGGCCCTATGGCTACACCTTC.

V and J are TRBV7-2 and TRBJ2-7; no firm D call. The CDR3 is 12 residues long. Germline V gene data show CDR1 as SGHTA and CDR2 as FQGNSA. V was cut by 2 bases and J by 3 bases, with 5 bases left in between. In nucleotides, the CDR3 is TGTGCCAGCAGCTTAACCGGCTACGAGCAGTACTTC. As protein: CASSLTGYEQYF.

CDR3 nucleotides: TGTGCCAGCAGCCAGGATCTAGGTATAGATACGCAGTATTTT. This gives the protein CASSQDLGIDTQYF. V and J are TRBV14 and TRBJ2-3; D is unclear. This CDR3 has 14 amino acids. Germline CDR1 and CDR2: SGHDN and FVKESK. The ends were cut back, 3 bases at V and 5 bases at J, with 12 bases in the middle.

The genes are TRBV19 and TRBJ1-5, with D maybe TRBD1 (5 bases). This CDR3 region has 16 residues. V lost 6 bases to trimming and J lost 7 bases, with 22 bases between them. Per germline, CDR1 LNHDA and CDR2 SQIVND (reference sequence). CDR3 loop: CASRVELGGGGQPQHF. As DNA, the CDR3 is TGTGCCAGTAGGGTCGAACTAGGCGGCGGGGGGCAGCCCCAGCATTTT.

The gene calls are TRBV9 and TRBJ1-1, with unresolved D. Germline V gene sequence: CDR1 SGDLS, CDR2 YYNGEE. The CDR3 runs 14 residues. Trimming shortened V by 4 bases and J by 3 bases, and 13 bases separated the two germline ends. The CDR3, as DNA: TGTGCCAGCAGCCCCCACCTCTGGGACACTGAAGCTTTCTTT. It encodes CASSPHLWDTEAFF.

The genes are TRBV7-3 and TRBJ2-3; perhaps TRBD2 as D (5 bases). Germline CDR1 is SGHTA and CDR2 is FQGTGA. V shed 4 bases and J shed 2 bases, with 13 bases lying between them. The CDR3 runs 15 residues. The CDR3 sequence: CASSSGVGFTDTQYF. The CDR3 nucleotides read TGTGCCAGCAGCTCCGGGGTGGGCTTCACAGATACGCAGTATTTT. The variable domain in full, with the rest retrieved from reference TRBV7-3 and TRBJ2-3, is GAGVSQTPSNKVTEKGKYVELRCDPISGHTALYWYRQSLGQGPEFLIYFQGTGAADDSGLPNDRFFAVRPEGSVSTLKIQRTERGDSAVYLCASSSGVGFTDTQYFGPGTRLTVL.

The CDR3 region has the DNA TGTGCCAGCAGCTTGAGGGCGGGAGCGGGAGATACGCAGTATTTT. Translated: CASSLRAGAGDTQYF. This chain connects TRBV5-6 to TRBJ2-3; 7 bases map to TRBD2. The V gene end was trimmed by 1 base and the J gene end by 5 bases; junction bases not matched to a gene: 7. This CDR3 spans 15 amino acids. Germline V CDR1 and CDR2: SGHDT, YYEEEE.

The rearrangement links TRBV19 to TRBJ2-7, with D possibly TRBD1 on 7 matching bases. Trimming left V 5 bases short and J 7 bases short, with 24 bases between. This CDR3 comprises 16 residues. Germline lookup yields CDR1 LNHDA and CDR2 SQIVND (reference sequence). The CDR3 DNA is TGTGCCAGTAGTCCCAGGGGGGCGCCGCGTGAGGGGGAGCAGTACTTC. This gives the protein CASSPRGAPREGEQYF.

The chain couples TRBV7-2 to TRBJ2-5; 8 nucleotides agree with TRBD1. This CDR3 region has 15 residues. V trimming: 3 bases; J trimming: 4 bases; junction bases outside the gene matches: 7. Germline lookup yields CDR1 SGHTA and CDR2 FQGNSA. The CDR3 loop is CASSFVGQEGETQYF. Written as DNA, the CDR3 is TGTGCCAGCAGCTTCGTGGGACAGGAGGGAGAGACCCAGTACTTC. Filled out from reference TRBV7-2 and TRBJ2-5, the complete variable domain reads GAGVSQSPSNKVTEKGKDVELRCDPISGHTALYWYRQSLGQGLEFLIYFQGNSAPDKSGLPSDRFSAERTGGSVSTLTIQRTQQEDSAVYLCASSFVGQEGETQYFGPGTRLLVL.

The rearrangement joins TRBV2 to TRBJ1-3, with TRBD1 as a possible D gene (6 bases). V lost 6 bases to trimming and J lost 4 bases, with 13 bases between them. CDR1 and CDR2 from the germline V gene are SNHLY and FYNNEI. The CDR3 length is 14 residues. The CDR3 sequence: CASSPTGSGNTIYF. The DNA of the CDR3 is TGTGCCAGCAGCCCAACAGGGTCCGGAAACACCATATATTTT.

This clone was detected once. The chain uses TRBV6-1 and TRBJ2-7; 11 positions match TRBD1. This CDR3 has 17 residues. Germline assignment: CDR1 MNHNS and CDR2 SASEGT. V shed 2 bases, J shed 6 bases, and the junction held 12 bases outside the gene matches. The CDR3 DNA follows: TGTGCCAGCAGTGAATTCCCTTCCGGGACAGGGGGACGCGAGCAGTACTTC. This gives the protein CASSEFPSGTGGREQYF.

Turning to this clone: The sample carries other DNA sequences with the same CDR3. The chain is built from TRBV27 and TRBJ2-5; 10 bases map to TRBD2. The V segment lost 2 bases and the J segment 4 bases; nucleotides outside the gene matches: 1. Germline V lookup: CDR1 MNHEY, CDR2 SMNVEV (reference sequence). The CDR3 spans 14 residues. CDR3 DNA: TGTGCCAGCAGTTTACGACTAGCGGGAGAGACCCAGTACTTC. It encodes CASSLRLAGETQYF.

Only one count was recorded for this clone. The V and J genes are TRBV19 and TRBJ2-5, with 10 bases identical to TRBD2. The length of the CDR3 is 15 residues. Trimming removed 8 bases from V and 5 bases from J; junction bases left unmatched: 11. Germline V gene sequence: CDR1 LNHDA, CDR2 SQIVND (reference sequence). The CDR3 sequence is CASGSSGRAWETQYF. The CDR3, as DNA: TGTGCCAGTGGGTCTAGCGGGAGAGCGTGGGAGACCCAGTACTTC.

The chain recombines TRBV4-3 with TRBJ2-2; D is uncertain. V lost 4 bases to trimming and J lost 3 bases, with 12 bases between them. The CDR3 sequence is 15 residues long. In germline, CDR1 is LGHNA, CDR2 YSLEER. The CDR3 nucleotides read TGCGCCAGCAGCCTCGGACCGACCCACACCGGGGAGCTGTTTTTT. Its protein product is CASSLGPTHTGELFF.

The rearrangement links TRBV11-2 to TRBJ2-3, with D maybe TRBD2 (6 bases). Germline V gives CDR1 SGHAT, CDR2 FQNNGV. Trimming removed 1 base at V and 0 bases at J, with 8 bases between. CDR3 length: 15 amino acids. CDR3 residues: CASSLGGKSTDTQYF. CDR3 DNA sequence: TGTGCCAGCAGCTTAGGCGGGAAGAGCACAGATACGCAGTATTTT.

V gene TRBV7-6 combines with J gene TRBJ1-1; D is undetermined. The V end was cut by 5 bases, the J end by 5 bases, with 9 bases between. Per germline, CDR1 SGHVS and CDR2 FNYEAQ. The CDR3 is 12 residues long. CDR3 sequence (DNA): TGTGCCAGCAGCCTGGACCGGACTGAAGCTTTCTTT. Translating gives CASSLDRTEAFF. The full variable domain, its missing parts supplied by reference TRBV7-6 and TRBJ1-1, is GAGVSQSPRYKVTKRGQDVALRCDPISGHVSLYWYRQALGQGPEFLTYFNYEAQQDKSGLPNDRFSAERPEGSISTLTIQRTEQRDSAMYRCASSLDRTEAFFGQGTRLTVV.

This rearrangement joins TRBV6-5 to TRBJ2-2, with D uncertain. The CDR3 extends over 15 amino acids. CDR1 and CDR2 from the germline V gene are MNHEY and SVGAGI. V shed 6 bases and J shed 3 bases, with 14 bases lying between them. CDR3 sequence: CASSWVSSYTGELFF. For the CDR3, the DNA is TGTGCCAGCAGCTGGGTCAGTTCATACACCGGGGAGCTGTTTTTT.